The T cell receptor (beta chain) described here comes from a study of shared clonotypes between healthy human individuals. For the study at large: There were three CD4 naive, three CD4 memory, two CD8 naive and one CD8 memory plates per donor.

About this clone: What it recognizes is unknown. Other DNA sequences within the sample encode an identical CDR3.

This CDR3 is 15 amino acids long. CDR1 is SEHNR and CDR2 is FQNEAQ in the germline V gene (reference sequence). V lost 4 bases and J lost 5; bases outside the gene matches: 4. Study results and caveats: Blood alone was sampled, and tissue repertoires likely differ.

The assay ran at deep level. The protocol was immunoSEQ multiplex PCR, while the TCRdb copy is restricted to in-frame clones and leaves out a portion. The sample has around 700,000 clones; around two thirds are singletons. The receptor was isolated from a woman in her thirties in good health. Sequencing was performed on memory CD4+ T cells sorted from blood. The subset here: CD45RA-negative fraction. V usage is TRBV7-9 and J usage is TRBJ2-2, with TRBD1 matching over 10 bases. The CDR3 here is CASSSRDRGTGELFF. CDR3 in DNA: TGTGCCAGCAGCTCCCGGGACAGGGGTACCGGGGAGCTGTTTTTT.